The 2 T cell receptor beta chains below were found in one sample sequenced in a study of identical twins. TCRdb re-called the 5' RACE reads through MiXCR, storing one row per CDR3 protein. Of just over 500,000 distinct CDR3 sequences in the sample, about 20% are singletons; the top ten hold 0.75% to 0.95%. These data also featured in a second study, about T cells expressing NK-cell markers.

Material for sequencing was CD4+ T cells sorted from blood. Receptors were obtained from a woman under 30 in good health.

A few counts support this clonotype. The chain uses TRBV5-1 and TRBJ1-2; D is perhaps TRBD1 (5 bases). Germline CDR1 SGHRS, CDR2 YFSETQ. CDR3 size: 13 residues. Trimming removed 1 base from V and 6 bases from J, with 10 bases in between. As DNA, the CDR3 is TGCGCCAGCAGCTTGTGGCAGGGAGATGGCTACACCTTC. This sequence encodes CASSLWQGDGYTF.

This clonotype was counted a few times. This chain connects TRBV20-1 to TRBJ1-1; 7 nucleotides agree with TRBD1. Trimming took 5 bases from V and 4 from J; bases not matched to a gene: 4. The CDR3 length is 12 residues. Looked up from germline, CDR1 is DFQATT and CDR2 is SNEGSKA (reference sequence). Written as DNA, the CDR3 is TGCAGTGCTGCCCAGGGGGGCACTGAAGCTTTCTTT. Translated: CSAAQGGTEAFF.